These 8 T cell receptor beta chains were all obtained from the same sample, sequenced in a study of blood T cells in healthy people across ages. Through a sample-barcoded 5' primer and a J-beta primer mix, a second PCR was run for about 6 to 11 cycles. TCRdb reprocessed the 5' RACE reads with MiXCR, giving one entry per CDR3 protein. This table has some 550,000 distinct CDR3 sequences, around half appearing once. Sequenced: blood. These TCRs come from a man of 80 years or more in good health.

The chain recombines TRBV7-2 with TRBJ1-1; D perhaps matches TRBD1 (6 bases). Germline CDR1 and CDR2: SGHTA and FQGNSA. The CDR3 runs to 15 residues. Between the trimmed V and J ends, which lost 4 bases and 4 bases, there was a span of 16 bases. DNA for the CDR3: TGTGCCAGCAGCTCTCGGACAGTGAAAGGCACTGAAGCTTTCTTT. Protein sequence: CASSSRTVKGTEAFF.

Concerning this clonotype itself: A much more abundant neighbour one base away suggests this may be a read error. CDR3 residues: CSATGTSGGDNEQYF. DNA of the CDR3: TGCAGCGCAACTGGGACTAGCGGGGGGGACAATGAGCAGTACTTC. The chain combines TRBV29-1 with TRBJ2-5; 16 bases map to TRBD2. Germline CDR1 reads SQVTM; CDR2 reads ANQGSEA. The CDR3 length is 15 residues. Losses at the gene ends were 7 bases for V and 11 bases for J; bases not matched to a gene: 13.

A few counts support this clonotype. This rearrangement joins TRBV6-6 to TRBJ2-1; 7 bases are shared with TRBD1. The CDR3 runs 16 residues. CDR1 and CDR2 (germline): MNHNY, SVGAGI (reference sequence). Trimming at V came to 5 bases and at J to 2 bases, leaving 9 bases not matched to a gene. This CDR3 is CASSPGQERTYNEQFF. The CDR3 coding sequence is TGTGCCAGCAGTCCAGGACAGGAGCGAACCTACAATGAGCAGTTCTTC.

The rearrangement links TRBV5-1 to TRBJ2-5; TRBD2 agrees at 8 bases. The germline gives CDR1 SGHRS, CDR2 YFSETQ. The CDR3 loop spans 15 amino acids. V gave up 3 bases and J gave up 3 bases; unmatched junction bases: 7. CDR3 bases: TGCGCCAGCAGCTGGTCACTAGCGGAGAAAGAGACCCAGTACTTC. The encoded protein is CASSWSLAEKETQYF. The variable domain in full, completed from reference TRBV5-1 and TRBJ2-5, reads KAGVTQTPRYLIKTRGQQVTLSCSPISGHRSVSWYQQTPGQGLQFLFEYFSETQRNKGNFPGRFSGRQFSNSRSEMNVSTLELGDSALYLCASSWSLAEKETQYFGPGTRLLVL.

This clonotype was detected once. V and J are TRBV6-2 or TRBV6-3 and TRBJ2-1; TRBD1 agrees at 9 bases. The germline CDR1 and CDR2 sequences are MNHEY and SVGEGT. The CDR3 runs 15 residues. V gave up 6 bases and J gave up 4 bases; unmatched junction bases: 7. As DNA, the CDR3 is TGTGCCAGCAGGGAACCCGGGACAGGGTACAATGAGCAGTTCTTC. This sequence encodes CASREPGTGYNEQFF.

This clonotype turned up a few times. The DNA for the CDR3 is TGTGCCAGCAGAATCTCCCCAGGGGTTGGGCAGTTCTTC. Its translation: CASRISPGVGQFF. The chain couples TRBV12-3 or TRBV12-4 to TRBJ2-1, with a weak D call TRBD1 (6 bases). CDR3 size: 13 residues. Trimming shortened V by 6 bases and J by 12 bases, and 18 bases separated the two germline ends.

This clonotype was seen only a few times. The genes are TRBV20-1 and TRBJ2-3; D is ambiguous. The germline gives CDR1 DFQATT, CDR2 SNEGSKA (reference sequence). The ends were cut back, 6 bases at V and 1 base at J, with 5 bases in the middle. This CDR3 spans 11 amino acids. This CDR3 reads CSAEGTDTQYF. Written as DNA, the CDR3 is TGCAGTGCCGAGGGCACAGATACGCAGTATTTT.

There are a few counts of this clonotype. A clone one base away is much larger, so this may be a read error. This chain connects TRBV6-6 to TRBJ2-5; no reliable D call. V was pared by 5 bases and J by 11 bases, with 15 bases between. The CDR3 has 12 residues. The germline CDR1 and CDR2 sequences are MNHNY and SVGAGI (reference sequence). The CDR3 is CASSPTDLEQYF. The CDR3 nucleotides are TGTGCCAGCAGTCCGACCGACTTAGAGCAGTACTTC.